The rows below give T cell receptor beta chains drawn from one sample of a study of identical twins. MiXCR, run by TCRdb on the 5' RACE reads, gives a single entry per CDR3 protein. The data show around 280,000 distinct CDR3 sequences, about 8.9% seen once. A further study also used this sample, focusing on yellow fever vaccine responses in identical twins.

The source material was memory (CD45RO+) T cells sorted from blood. Receptors originate from a woman aged 18-30 years in good health. CDR3s include the opening cysteine and the closing phenylalanine or tryptophan. The order of the fields is D gene, V gene, J gene, clone size, CDR3 protein, CDR3 DNA. D genes are given only for firm matches. Size is stated for part of the rows, as once, few or many counts, or as a class when the clone is expanded.

.	TRBV12-3/TRBV12-4	TRBJ1-5	many	CASAVNSNQPQHF	TGTGCCAGCGCGGTGAATAGCAATCAGCCCCAGCATTTT
TRBD1	TRBV10-3	TRBJ2-7	few	CATADRVGAPEYF	TGTGCCACCGCGGACAGGGTGGGGGCCCCGGAGTACTTC
TRBD2	TRBV24-1	TRBJ2-1	.	CATSDSLTSGSYNEQFF	TGTGCCACCAGTGATTCCCTTACTAGCGGCTCCTACAATGAGCAGTTCTTC
.	TRBV3-1	TRBJ2-1	few	CASSQALGNEQFF	TGTGCCAGCAGCCAAGCCCTTGGAAATGAGCAGTTCTTC
TRBD2	TRBV20-1	TRBJ2-7	.	CSARGLADHEQYF	TGCAGTGCTAGGGGACTAGCGGACCACGAGCAGTACTTC
.	TRBV7-2	TRBJ2-7	few	CASSLAGTRDEQYF	TGTGCCAGCAGCTTGGCTGGGACGCGTGACGAGCAGTACTTC
TRBD1	TRBV5-1	TRBJ2-7	many	CASSLAGQGKEQYF	TGCGCCAGCAGCTTGGCTGGACAGGGGAAGGAACAGTACTTC
.	TRBV7-2	TRBJ2-2	many	CASSLGAGQPNTGELFF	TGTGCCAGCAGCTTAGGGGCAGGTCAGCCGAACACCGGGGAGCTGTTTTTT
.	TRBV12-3/TRBV12-4	TRBJ1-1	many	CASSLRKGFDTEAFF	TGTGCCAGCAGTTTAAGGAAGGGGTTCGACACTGAAGCTTTCTTT
.	TRBV20-1	TRBJ1-6	.	CSARGAGGGLNSPLHF	TGCAGTGCTAGAGGCGCGGGGGGAGGCCTTAATTCACCCCTCCACTTT
.	TRBV3-1	TRBJ1-5	many	CASSQAWDRPQHF	TGTGCCAGCAGCCAAGCTTGGGACCGGCCCCAGCATTTT
TRBD2	TRBV11-3	TRBJ2-3	few	CASSIGLAGNTQYF	TGTGCCAGCAGCATTGGACTAGCGGGGAATACGCAGTATTTT
.	TRBV5-1	TRBJ2-3	many	CASSTGAGDTQYF	TGCGCCAGCAGCACCGGGGCAGGGGACACGCAGTATTTT
.	TRBV24-1	TRBJ2-3	few	CATSASPIASNKVDTQYF	TGTGCCACCAGTGCTTCGCCCATCGCCAGCAATAAGGTAGATACGCAGTATTTT
.	TRBV12-3/TRBV12-4	TRBJ2-7	.	CASSPGLTTYEQYF	TGTGCCAGCAGTCCCGGTCTCACTACCTACGAGCAGTACTTC
.	TRBV2	TRBJ1-6	many	CASRTAQGSPLHF	TGTGCCAGCAGAACGGCCCAAGGCTCACCCCTCCACTTT
.	TRBV10-3	TRBJ2-1	.	CAISESQRLGGNEQFF	TGTGCCATCAGTGAGTCTCAGCGGTTGGGGGGCAATGAGCAGTTCTTC
TRBD1	TRBV19	TRBJ1-5	few	CASSTQGKVANQPQHF	TGTGCCAGTAGTACACAGGGGAAAGTTGCCAATCAGCCCCAGCATTTT
TRBD2	TRBV7-2	TRBJ2-3	many	CASSLLAGVGDTQYF	TGTGCCAGCAGCTTACTAGCGGGAGTAGGAGATACGCAGTATTTT